This T cell receptor beta chain was recovered during a study of shared clonotypes between healthy human individuals. General study results and limits: When naive CD4 clonotypes were compared across a few donors, approximately 4.9% were shared. When compared with the clonotypes that were shared by all four sorted-subset donors, the non-shared clonotypes turned out to have lower generation probabilities.

Details on this clone: Antigen specificity is unknown.

Clones were sequenced by immunoSEQ multiplex PCR, and TCRdb holds only the in-frame ones, with some missing. The sample carries about 190,000 clones, around 63% recorded once. Every donor, a Caucasian adult, lived in Nashville, Tennessee. The CDR3 has 15 residues. J lost 2 bases, V lost 5 bases, and 6 bases had no gene match. From germline, CDR1 is SGDLS and CDR2 YYNGEE. Input material: memory CD4+ T cells sorted from blood. The subset here: CD45RA-negative fraction. The chain employs TRBV9 and TRBJ1-2, with 10 bases identical to TRBD1. The sequence derives from a man aged 25 to 40 in good health. CDR3 residues: CASSDPGQGNYGYTF. DNA of the CDR3: TGTGCCAGCAGTGATCCGGGACAGGGGAACTATGGCTACACCTTC.